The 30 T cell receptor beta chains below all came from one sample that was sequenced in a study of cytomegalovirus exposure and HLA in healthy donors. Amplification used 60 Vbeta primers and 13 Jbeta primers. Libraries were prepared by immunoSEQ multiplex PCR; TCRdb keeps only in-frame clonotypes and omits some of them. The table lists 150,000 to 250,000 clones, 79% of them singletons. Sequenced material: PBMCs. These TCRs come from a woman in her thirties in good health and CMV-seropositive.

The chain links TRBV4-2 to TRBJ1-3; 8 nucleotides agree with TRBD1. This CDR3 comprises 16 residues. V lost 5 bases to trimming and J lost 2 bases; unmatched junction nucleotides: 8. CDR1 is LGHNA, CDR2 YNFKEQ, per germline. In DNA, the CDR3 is TGTGCCAGCAGCGGACAGGGAAGCGTTGCTGGAAACACCATATATTTT. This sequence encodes CASSGQGSVAGNTIYF.

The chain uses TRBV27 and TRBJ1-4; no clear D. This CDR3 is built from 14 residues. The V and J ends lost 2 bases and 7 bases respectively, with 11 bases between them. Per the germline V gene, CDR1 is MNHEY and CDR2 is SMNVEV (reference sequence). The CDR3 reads CASSLIDGGEKLFF. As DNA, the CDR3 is TGTGCCAGCAGTTTAATTGACGGAGGTGAAAAACTGTTTTTT. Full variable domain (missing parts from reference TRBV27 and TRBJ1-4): EAQVTQNPRYLITVTGKKLTVTCSQNMNHEYMSWYRQDPGLGLRQIYYSMNVEVTDKGDVPEGYKVSRKEKRNFPLILESPSPNQTSLYFCASSLIDGGEKLFFGSGTQLSVL.

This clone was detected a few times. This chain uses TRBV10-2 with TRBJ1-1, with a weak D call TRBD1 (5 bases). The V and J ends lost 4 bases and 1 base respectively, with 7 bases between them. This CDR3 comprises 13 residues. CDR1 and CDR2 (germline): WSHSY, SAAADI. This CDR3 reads CASSGQQNTEAFF. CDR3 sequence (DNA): TGCGCCAGCAGTGGACAGCAGAACACTGAAGCTTTCTTT.

In DNA, the CDR3 is TGTGCCAGCAGTCCCAGGCGGGTCTTCCTTTCGAGGGCAGATACGCAGTATTTT. It translates to CASSPRRVFLSRADTQYF. This sequence joins TRBV27 and TRBJ2-3; possible D gene TRBD2, 5 bases. V was trimmed by 5 bases and J by 4 bases, leaving 25 bases between them. The CDR3 sequence is 18 residues long. Germline V gene sequence: CDR1 MNHEY, CDR2 SMNVEV (reference sequence).

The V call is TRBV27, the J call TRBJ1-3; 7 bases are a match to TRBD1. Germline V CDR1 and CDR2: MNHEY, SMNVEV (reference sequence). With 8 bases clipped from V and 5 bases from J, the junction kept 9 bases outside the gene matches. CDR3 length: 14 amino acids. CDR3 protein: CASAPGQPRNTIYF. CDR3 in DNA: TGTGCCAGCGCCCCGGGACAGCCCCGAAACACCATATATTTT.

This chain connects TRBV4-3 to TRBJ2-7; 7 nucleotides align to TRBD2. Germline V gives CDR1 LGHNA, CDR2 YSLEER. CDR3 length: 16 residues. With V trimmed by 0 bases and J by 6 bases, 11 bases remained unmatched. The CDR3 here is CASSQDISAGMLEQYF. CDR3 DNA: TGCGCCAGCAGCCAAGATATCTCAGCGGGAATGCTCGAGCAGTACTTC.

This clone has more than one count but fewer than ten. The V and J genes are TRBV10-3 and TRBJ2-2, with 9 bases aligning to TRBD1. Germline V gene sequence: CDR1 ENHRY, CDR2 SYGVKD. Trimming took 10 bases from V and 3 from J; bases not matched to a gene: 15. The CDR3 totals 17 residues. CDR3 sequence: CATTTIGTGRDTGELFF. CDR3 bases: TGTGCCACCACTACTATCGGGACAGGGAGAGACACCGGGGAGCTGTTTTTT.

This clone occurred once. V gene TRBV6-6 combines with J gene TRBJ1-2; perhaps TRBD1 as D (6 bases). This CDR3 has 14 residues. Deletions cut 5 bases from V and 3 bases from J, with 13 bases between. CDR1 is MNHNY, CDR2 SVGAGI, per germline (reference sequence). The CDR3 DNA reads TGTGCCAGCAGTCTACTAGGGGGGGACTATGGCTACACCTTC. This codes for CASSLLGGDYGYTF.

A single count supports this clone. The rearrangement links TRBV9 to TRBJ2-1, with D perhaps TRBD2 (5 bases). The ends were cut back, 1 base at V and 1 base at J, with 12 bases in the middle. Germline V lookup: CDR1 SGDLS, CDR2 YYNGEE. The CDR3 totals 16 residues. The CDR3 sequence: CASSVSGIWSYNEQFF. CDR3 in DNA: TGTGCCAGCAGCGTATCCGGGATCTGGTCCTACAATGAGCAGTTCTTC.

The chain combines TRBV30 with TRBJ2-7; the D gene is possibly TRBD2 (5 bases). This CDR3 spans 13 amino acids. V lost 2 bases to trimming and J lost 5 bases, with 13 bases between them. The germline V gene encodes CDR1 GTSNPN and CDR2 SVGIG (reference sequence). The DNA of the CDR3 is TGTGCCTGGAGTAGAACTAGTTTCGACGAGCAGTACTTC. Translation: CAWSRTSFDEQYF.

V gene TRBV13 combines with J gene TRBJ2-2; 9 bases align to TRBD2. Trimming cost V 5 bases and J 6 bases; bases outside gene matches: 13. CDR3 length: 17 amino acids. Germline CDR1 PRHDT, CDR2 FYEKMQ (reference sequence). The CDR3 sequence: CASSHRISGSGAGELFF. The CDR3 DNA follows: TGTGCCAGCAGCCACAGGATTAGCGGGAGTGGGGCCGGGGAGCTGTTTTTT. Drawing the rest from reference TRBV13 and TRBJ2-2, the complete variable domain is AAGVIQSPRHLIKEKRETATLKCYPIPRHDTVYWYQQGPGQDPQFLISFYEKMQSDKGSIPDRFSAQQFSDYHSELNMSSLELGDSALYFCASSHRISGSGAGELFFGEGSRLTVL.

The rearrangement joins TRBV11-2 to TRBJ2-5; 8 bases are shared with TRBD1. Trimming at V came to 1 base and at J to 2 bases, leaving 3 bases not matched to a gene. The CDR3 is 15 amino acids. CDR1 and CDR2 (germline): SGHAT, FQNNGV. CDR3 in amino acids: CASSLGTGPQETQYF. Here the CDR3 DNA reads TGTGCCAGCAGCTTAGGGACAGGGCCTCAAGAGACCCAGTACTTC.

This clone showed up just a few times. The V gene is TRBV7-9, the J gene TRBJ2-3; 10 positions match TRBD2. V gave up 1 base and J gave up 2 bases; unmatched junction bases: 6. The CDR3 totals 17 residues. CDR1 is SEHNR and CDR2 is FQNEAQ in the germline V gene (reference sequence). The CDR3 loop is CASSLGSGGAYTDTQYF. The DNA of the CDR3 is TGTGCCAGCAGCTTAGGGAGCGGGGGGGCCTACACAGATACGCAGTATTTT. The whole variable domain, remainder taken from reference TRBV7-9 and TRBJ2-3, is DTGVSQNPRHKITKRGQNVTFRCDPISEHNRLYWYRQTLGQGPEFLTYFQNEAQLEKSRLLSDRFSAERPKGSFSTLEIQRTEQGDSAMYLCASSLGSGGAYTDTQYFGPGTRLTVL.

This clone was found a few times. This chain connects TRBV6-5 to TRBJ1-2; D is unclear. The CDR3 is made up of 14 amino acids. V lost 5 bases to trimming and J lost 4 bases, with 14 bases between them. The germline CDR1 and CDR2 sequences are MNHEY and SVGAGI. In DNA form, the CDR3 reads TGTGCCAGCAGTCCCCCCGGTTCTCCCTATGGCTACACCTTC. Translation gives CASSPPGSPYGYTF.

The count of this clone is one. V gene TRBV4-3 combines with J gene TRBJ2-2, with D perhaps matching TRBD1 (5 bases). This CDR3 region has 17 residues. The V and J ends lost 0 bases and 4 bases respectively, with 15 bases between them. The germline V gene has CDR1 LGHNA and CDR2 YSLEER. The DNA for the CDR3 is TGCGCCAGCAGCCAAGATCTGACAGTCCTTTTCACCGGGGAGCTGTTTTTT. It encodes CASSQDLTVLFTGELFF.

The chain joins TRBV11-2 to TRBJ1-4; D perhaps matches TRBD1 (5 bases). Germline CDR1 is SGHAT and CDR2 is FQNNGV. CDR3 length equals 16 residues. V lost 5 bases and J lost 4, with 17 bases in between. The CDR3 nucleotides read TGTGCCAGCAGCCGCACCGGGGGGTATGGTAATGAAAAACTGTTTTTT. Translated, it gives CASSRTGGYGNEKLFF.

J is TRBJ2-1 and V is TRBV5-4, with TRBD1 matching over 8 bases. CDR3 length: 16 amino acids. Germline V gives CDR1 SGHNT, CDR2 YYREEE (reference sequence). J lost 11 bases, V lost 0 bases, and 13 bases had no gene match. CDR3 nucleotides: TGTGCCAGCAGCTTGGCCCCGACAGGGGAGTTTCTGAAGCAGTTCTTC. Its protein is CASSLAPTGEFLKQFF. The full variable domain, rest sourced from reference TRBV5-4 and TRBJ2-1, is ETGVTQSPTHLIKTRGQQVTLRCSSQSGHNTVSWYQQALGQGPQFIFQYYREEENGRGNFPPRFSGLQFPNYSSELNVNALELDDSALYLCASSLAPTGEFLKQFFGPGTRLTVL.

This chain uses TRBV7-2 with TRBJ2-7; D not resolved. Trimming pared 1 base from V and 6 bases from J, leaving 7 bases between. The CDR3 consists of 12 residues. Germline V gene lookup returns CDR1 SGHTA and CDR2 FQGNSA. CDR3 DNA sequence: TGTGCCAGCAGCTTAGATCCTTTCGAGCAGTACTTC. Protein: CASSLDPFEQYF. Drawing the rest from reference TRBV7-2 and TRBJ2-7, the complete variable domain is GAGVSQSPSNKVTEKGKDVELRCDPISGHTALYWYRQSLGQGLEFLIYFQGNSAPDKSGLPSDRFSAERTGGSVSTLTIQRTQQEDSAVYLCASSLDPFEQYFGPGTRLTVT.

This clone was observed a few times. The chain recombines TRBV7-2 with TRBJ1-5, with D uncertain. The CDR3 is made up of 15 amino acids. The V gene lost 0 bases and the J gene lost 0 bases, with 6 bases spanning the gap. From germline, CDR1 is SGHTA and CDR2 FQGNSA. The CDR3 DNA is TGTGCCAGCAGCTTAGCGGCGGATAGCAATCAGCCCCAGCATTTT. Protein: CASSLAADSNQPQHF.

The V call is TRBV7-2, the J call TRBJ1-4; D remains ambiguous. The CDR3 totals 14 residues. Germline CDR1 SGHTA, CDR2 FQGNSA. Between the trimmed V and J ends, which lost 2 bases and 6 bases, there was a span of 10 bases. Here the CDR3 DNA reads TGTGCCAGCAGCTTATGGTATCGGGATGAAAAACTGTTTTTT. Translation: CASSLWYRDEKLFF.

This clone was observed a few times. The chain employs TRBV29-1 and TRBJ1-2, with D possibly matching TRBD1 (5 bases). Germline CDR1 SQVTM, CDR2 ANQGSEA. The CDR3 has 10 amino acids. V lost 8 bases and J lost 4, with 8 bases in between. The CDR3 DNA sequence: TGCAGCATTGGGGCCTATGGCTACACCTTC. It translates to CSIGAYGYTF.

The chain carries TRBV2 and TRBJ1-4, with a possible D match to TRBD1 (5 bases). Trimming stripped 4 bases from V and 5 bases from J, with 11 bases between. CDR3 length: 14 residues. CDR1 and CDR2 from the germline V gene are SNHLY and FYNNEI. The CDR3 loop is CASSGQPANEKLFF. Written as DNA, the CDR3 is TGTGCCAGCAGTGGACAGCCCGCAAATGAAAAACTGTTTTTT.

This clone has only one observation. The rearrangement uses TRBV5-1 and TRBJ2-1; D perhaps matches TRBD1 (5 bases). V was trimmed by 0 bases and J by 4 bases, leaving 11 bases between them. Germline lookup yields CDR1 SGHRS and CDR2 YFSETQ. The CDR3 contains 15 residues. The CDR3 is CASSLEGNQYNEQFF. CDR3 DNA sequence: TGCGCCAGCAGCTTGGAGGGGAACCAATACAATGAGCAGTTCTTC.

The DNA of the CDR3 is TGCGCCAGCAGCCCTACCCGGACTAGCGGGGGGGCCGGGGAGCTGTTTTTT. Encoded protein: CASSPTRTSGGAGELFF. This chain uses TRBV4-3 with TRBJ2-2; 15 nucleotides agree with TRBD2. Trimming removed 4 bases from V and 6 bases from J; junction bases left unmatched: 6. CDR3 length: 17 amino acids. CDR1 and CDR2 (germline): LGHNA, YSLEER.

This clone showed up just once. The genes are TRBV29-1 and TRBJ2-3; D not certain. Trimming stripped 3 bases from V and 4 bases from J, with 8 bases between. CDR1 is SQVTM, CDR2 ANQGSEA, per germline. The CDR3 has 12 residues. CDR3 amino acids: CSVDPSADTQYF. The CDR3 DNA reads TGCAGCGTTGACCCCAGCGCAGATACGCAGTATTTT.

In nucleotides, the CDR3 is TGTGCCAGCAGCCAAGCGGGTTATCCGAACACCGGGGAGCTGTTTTTT. Protein: CASSQAGYPNTGELFF. The chain links TRBV4-2 to TRBJ2-2; D is uncertain. The CDR3 loop spans 16 amino acids. The germline CDR1 and CDR2 sequences are LGHNA and YNFKEQ. V shed 1 base and J shed 0 bases, with 9 bases lying between them.

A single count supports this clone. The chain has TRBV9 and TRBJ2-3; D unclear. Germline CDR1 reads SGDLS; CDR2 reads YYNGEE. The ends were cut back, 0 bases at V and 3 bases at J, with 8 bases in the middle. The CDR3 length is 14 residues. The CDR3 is CASSVGLWTDTQYF. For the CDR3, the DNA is TGTGCCAGCAGCGTAGGGCTGTGGACAGATACGCAGTATTTT.

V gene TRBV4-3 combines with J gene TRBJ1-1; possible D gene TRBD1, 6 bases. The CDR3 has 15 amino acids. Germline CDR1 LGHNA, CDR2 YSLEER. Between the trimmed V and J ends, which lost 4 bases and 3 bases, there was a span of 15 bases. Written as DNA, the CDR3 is TGCGCCAGCAGCCCTACAGGGTACGGGGACACTGAAGCTTTCTTT. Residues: CASSPTGYGDTEAFF.

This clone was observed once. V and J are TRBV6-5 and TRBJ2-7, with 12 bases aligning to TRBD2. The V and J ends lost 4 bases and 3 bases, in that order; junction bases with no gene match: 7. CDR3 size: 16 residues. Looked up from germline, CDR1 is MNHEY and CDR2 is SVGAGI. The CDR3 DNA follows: TGTGCCAGCAGTTCCGTTCCTAGCGGGAGGGTCTACGAGCAGTACTTC. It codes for CASSSVPSGRVYEQYF.

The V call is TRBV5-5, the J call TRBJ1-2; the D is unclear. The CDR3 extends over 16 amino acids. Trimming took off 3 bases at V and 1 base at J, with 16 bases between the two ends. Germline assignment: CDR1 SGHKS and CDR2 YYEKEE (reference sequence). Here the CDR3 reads CASSSRLGAHNYGYTF. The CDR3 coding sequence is TGTGCCAGCAGCTCTAGACTGGGAGCTCATAACTATGGCTACACCTTC.